This T cell receptor beta chain was observed in a study of cytomegalovirus exposure and HLA in healthy donors. Whole-study results and caveats: Diagnosis of cytomegalovirus status made by the classifier reportedly showed high specificity and sensitivity.

CDR1 is SEHNR, CDR2 FQNEAQ, per germline (reference sequence). V shed 7 bases and J shed 1 base, with 11 bases lying between them. The CDR3 spans 14 residues. The assay was immunoSEQ multiplex PCR, and TCRdb's table has in-frame clones only and misses some. Of tens of thousands of clones in the sample, about 94% were seen once. With respect to this clone: Its specificity is unknown.

This chain connects TRBV7-9 to TRBJ2-1, with D uncertain. The specimen was PBMCs. The TCR was taken from a man between 18 and 29 years old in good health and CMV-seropositive. CDR3 sequence (DNA): TGTGCCAGCACCCAGGAAGATTCCTACAATGAGCAGTTCTTC. Protein: CASTQEDSYNEQFF.